Sequencing of this T cell receptor beta chain was carried out in a study of blood T cells in healthy people across ages. This clonotype has only a few counts. The V gene's germline CDR1 is DFQATT and CDR2 SNEGSKA (reference sequence). Trimming pared 6 bases from V and 4 bases from J, leaving 15 bases between. The CDR3 consists of 13 residues. A J-beta primer mix and a sample-barcoded 5' primer were used in a second PCR of about 6 to 12 cycles. TCRdb reanalysed the 5' RACE reads using MiXCR and keeps one entry per CDR3 protein. The sample holds 500,000 to 700,000 distinct CDR3 sequences, 25% to 30% seen once.

The source of this sequence is a woman of 80 years or more in good health. The chain carries TRBV20-1 and TRBJ1-2; the D gene is possibly TRBD1 (5 bases). Sequenced input: blood. The CDR3 spells CSATVAGGYGYTF. For the CDR3, the DNA is TGCAGTGCCACCGTAGCGGGGGGCTATGGCTACACCTTC.